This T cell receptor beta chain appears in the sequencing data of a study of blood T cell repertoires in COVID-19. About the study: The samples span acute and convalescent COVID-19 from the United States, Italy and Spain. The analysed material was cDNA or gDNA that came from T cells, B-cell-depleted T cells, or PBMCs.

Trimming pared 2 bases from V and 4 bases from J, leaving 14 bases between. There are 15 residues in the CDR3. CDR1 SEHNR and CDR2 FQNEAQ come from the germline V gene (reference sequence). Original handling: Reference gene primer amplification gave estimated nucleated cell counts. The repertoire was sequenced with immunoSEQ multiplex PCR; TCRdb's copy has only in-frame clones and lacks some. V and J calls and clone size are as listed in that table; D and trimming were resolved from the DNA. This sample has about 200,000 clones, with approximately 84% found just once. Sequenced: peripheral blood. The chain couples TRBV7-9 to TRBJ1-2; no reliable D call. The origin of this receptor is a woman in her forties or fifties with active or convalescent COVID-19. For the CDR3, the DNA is TGTGCCAGCAGCTTACCGCTTACGACATCCTATGGCTACACCTTC. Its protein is CASSLPLTTSYGYTF. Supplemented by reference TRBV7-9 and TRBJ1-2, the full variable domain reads DTGVSQNPRHKITKRGQNVTFRCDPISEHNRLYWYRQTLGQGPEFLTYFQNEAQLEKSRLLSDRFSAERPKGSFSTLEIQRTEQGDSAMYLCASSLPLTTSYGYTFGSGTRLTVV.